This is a list of T cell receptor beta chains from one sample in a study of blood T cell repertoires in COVID-19. The table came from immunoSEQ multiplex PCR; TCRdb's copy has only in-frame clones and leaves some out. The data contain approximately 70,000 clones, about 80% of them singletons. The material sequenced was peripheral blood. The receptor set was obtained from a woman aged 70-85 years with acute or convalescent COVID-19. Both conserved end residues are part of each CDR3. D genes are given only for firm matches. Rows may omit the clone size; those that give it use once, few, many or a size class.

>TRBD1|.|TRBV11-2|TRBJ1-3
CASSRDRAGNTIYF
TGTGCCAGCAGCCGCGACAGGGCCGGAAACACCATATATTTT
>.|.|TRBV5-4|TRBJ1-3
CASSLDILPGNTIYF
TGTGCCAGCAGCCTCGACATTCTCCCTGGAAACACCATATATTTT
>TRBD2|.|TRBV3-1/TRBV3-2|TRBJ2-3
CASSQVGGSTDTQYF
TGTGCCAGCAGCCAGGTGGGGGGGAGCACAGATACGCAGTATTTT
>.|.|TRBV28|TRBJ1-2
CASSRTVYGYTF
TGTGCCAGCAGTAGGACAGTGTATGGCTACACCTTC
>.|once|TRBV7-9|TRBJ1-2
CASSLAVFQGLGGGYTF
TGTGCCAGCAGCTTAGCGGTATTCCAGGGGCTCGGTGGTGGCTACACCTTC
>.|.|TRBV7-2|TRBJ2-7
CASSPTPTSTVSNF
TGTGCCAGCAGTCCAACTCCCACTAGTACTGTTTCCAACTTC
>.|.|TRBV24-1|TRBJ2-4
CATSDRSSGQGKNIQYF
TGTGCCACCAGTGATCGGTCCAGCGGTCAAGGCAAAAACATTCAGTACTTC
>.|.|TRBV5-1|TRBJ2-6
CASSLAGESGANVLTF
TGCGCCAGCAGCTTGGCCGGAGAGTCCGGGGCCAACGTCCTGACTTTC
>TRBD1|.|TRBV29-1|TRBJ1-1
CSVQGGTEAFF
TGCAGCGTTCAGGGGGGCACTGAAGCTTTCTTT
>.|.|TRBV7-3|TRBJ1-1
CASSFGGNTEAFF
TGTGCCAGCAGCTTTGGCGGGAACACTGAAGCTTTCTTT
>.|.|TRBV30|TRBJ2-6
CAGLSGANVLTF
TGTGCTGGACTCTCTGGGGCCAACGTCCTGACTTTC
>.|once|TRBV27|TRBJ2-5
CASSLQDEDCYQETQYF
TGTGCCAGCAGTTTACAGGACGAGGACTGTTACCAAGAGACCCAGTACTTC
>TRBD1|.|TRBV24-1|TRBJ2-3
CATSGPTGGTDTQYF
TGTGCCACCAGTGGTCCGACAGGGGGCACAGATACGCAGTATTTT
>.|.|TRBV11-2|TRBJ1-5
CASSLDLGQQLNQPQHF
TGTGCCAGCAGCTTAGATCTTGGGCAGCAACTCAATCAGCCCCAGCATTTT
>.|few|TRBV6-5|TRBJ2-1
CASTPGGGGYNEQFF
TGTGCCAGCACCCCTGGGGGGGGCGGATACAATGAGCAGTTCTTC
>.|once|TRBV27|TRBJ2-2
CASSPPGGELFF
TGTGCCAGCAGTCCCCCAGGAGGGGAGCTGTTTTTT
>.|few|TRBV7-2|TRBJ1-1
CASRGGANTEAFF
TGTGCCAGCAGGGGGGGGGCGAACACTGAAGCTTTCTTT
>TRBD1|.|TRBV7-6|TRBJ1-5
CASSLGTGRNQPQHF
TGTGCCAGCAGCTTAGGGACAGGCCGCAATCAGCCCCAGCATTTT
>.|once|TRBV6-5|TRBJ1-1
CASSYWGVNTEAFF
TGTGCCAGCAGTTATTGGGGAGTGAACACTGAAGCTTTCTTT
>.|.|TRBV29-1|TRBJ1-1
CSVRVGGDTEAFF
TGCAGCGTGAGGGTTGGTGGTGACACTGAAGCTTTCTTT
>TRBD1|.|TRBV29-1|TRBJ2-3
CSDDRVGTDTQYF
TGCAGCGATGACAGGGTGGGGACAGATACGCAGTATTTT
>.|.|TRBV5-1|TRBJ1-6
CASSPSMDNSPLHF
TGCGCCAGCAGCCCATCTATGGATAATTCACCCCTCCACTTT
>.|.|TRBV4-1|TRBJ2-1
CASSQEGLASSYNEQFF
TGCGCCAGCAGCCAAGAAGGGCTAGCTAGCTCCTACAATGAGCAGTTCTTC
>.|.|TRBV10-1|TRBJ2-2
CASGRRTQNTGELFF
TGCGCCAGCGGAAGGAGGACTCAGAACACCGGGGAGCTGTTTTTT
>TRBD1|.|TRBV7-2|TRBJ1-4
CASSLFGGGQGNEKLFF
TGTGCCAGCAGCTTATTCGGTGGGGGACAGGGTAATGAAAAACTGTTTTTT
>.|.|TRBV7-2|TRBJ2-7
CASSQGSWEQYF
TGTGCCAGCAGCCAAGGTAGCTGGGAGCAGTACTTC
>.|.|TRBV9|TRBJ2-5
CASSVGTAQETQYF
TGTGCCAGCAGCGTAGGGACAGCTCAAGAGACCCAGTACTTC
>.|.|TRBV19|TRBJ1-5
CASAKTGSDYQPQHF
TGTGCCAGCGCTAAGACGGGGAGCGATTATCAGCCCCAGCATTTT
>.|.|TRBV7-2|TRBJ2-5
CASSLAKQETQYF
TGTGCCAGCAGCTTGGCAAAGCAAGAGACCCAGTACTTC
>TRBD1|.|TRBV29-1|TRBJ2-5
CSVEVSGTAQETQYF
TGCAGCGTTGAAGTTAGTGGGACAGCTCAAGAGACCCAGTACTTC
>.|.|TRBV9|TRBJ2-7
CASSEVGRLGEQYF
TGTGCCAGCAGCGAGGTAGGGAGGCTGGGCGAGCAGTACTTC
>.|.|TRBV5-6|TRBJ1-1
CASSSGGGMGLEAFF
TGTGCCAGCAGCTCTGGTGGGGGGATGGGACTTGAAGCTTTCTTT
>TRBD2|.|TRBV5-1|TRBJ2-1
CASSPKVGLAEFNEQFF
TGCGCCAGCAGCCCGAAAGTTGGACTAGCGGAGTTCAATGAGCAGTTCTTC
>.|few|TRBV7-9|TRBJ2-7
CASSLGGQFSYEQYF
TGTGCCAGCAGCTTAGGGGGGCAGTTCTCCTACGAGCAGTACTTC
>.|.|TRBV2|TRBJ1-2
CASSPPNYGYTF
TGTGCCAGCTCTCCCCCTAACTATGGCTACACCTTC
>TRBD1|.|TRBV10-2|TRBJ2-5
CASSGHPGQGPQETQYF
TGCGCCAGCAGTGGCCATCCGGGACAGGGGCCCCAAGAGACCCAGTACTTC
>.|.|TRBV19|TRBJ1-1
CASIGGLAGNTEAFF
TGTGCCAGTATAGGGGGATTGGCGGGGAACACTGAAGCTTTCTTT
>TRBD2|.|TRBV4-1|TRBJ2-1
CASSWLADSYNEQFF
TGCGCCAGCAGCTGGCTAGCGGATTCCTACAATGAGCAGTTCTTC